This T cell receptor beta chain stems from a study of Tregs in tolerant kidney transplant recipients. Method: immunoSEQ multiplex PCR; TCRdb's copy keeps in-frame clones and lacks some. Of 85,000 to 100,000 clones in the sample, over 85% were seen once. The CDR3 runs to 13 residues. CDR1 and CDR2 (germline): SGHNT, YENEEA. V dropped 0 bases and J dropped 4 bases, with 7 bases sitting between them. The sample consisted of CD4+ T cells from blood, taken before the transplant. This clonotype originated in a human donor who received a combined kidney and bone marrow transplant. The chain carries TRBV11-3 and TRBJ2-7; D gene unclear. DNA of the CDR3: TGTGCCAGCAGCTTAGATCCGAGTTACGAGCAGTACTTC. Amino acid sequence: CASSLDPSYEQYF.